Presented here are 10 T cell receptor beta chains from one specimen sequenced in a study of control samples from healthy donors and cancer patients. The protocol was immunoSEQ multiplex PCR, while the TCRdb copy is restricted to in-frame clones and leaves out a portion. This table holds 150,000 to 180,000 clones, just under 95% found once. The sample consisted of blood. The receptors derive from a middle-aged man in good health.

This clone was seen just once. V and J are TRBV19 and TRBJ1-1, with 9 bases lining up with TRBD1. The CDR3 is 13 amino acids. The V segment lost 6 bases and the J segment 5 bases; nucleotides outside the gene matches: 4. CDR1 is LNHDA, CDR2 SQIVND, per germline (reference sequence). The CDR3 bases are TGTGCCAGTAGGGGACAGGGAAGTACTGAAGCTTTCTTT. Translation gives CASRGQGSTEAFF.

DNA for the CDR3: TGTGCCAGCGCGGCCAGATCTAACTATGGCTACACCTTC. Translating it yields CASAARSNYGYTF. The genes are TRBV5-6 and TRBJ1-2; D is ambiguous. The V end was cut by 7 bases, the J end by 0 bases, with 10 bases between. CDR1 is SGHDT and CDR2 is YYEEEE in the germline V gene. This CDR3 has 13 amino acids.

The chain uses TRBV18 and TRBJ2-5; TRBD1 might be the D (6 bases). This CDR3 spans 14 amino acids. Between the trimmed V and J ends, which lost 4 bases and 5 bases, there was a span of 14 bases. Germline loops: CDR1 KGHSH, CDR2 LQKENI. CDR3 in DNA: TGTGCCAGCTCACTAGAAGGGGGTTTGGAGACCCAGTACTTC. This codes for CASSLEGGLETQYF.

J is TRBJ1-1 and V is TRBV3-1 (or the pseudogene TRBV3-2), with a possible D match to TRBD1 (5 bases). Germline loops: CDR1 LGHDT, CDR2 YNNKEL (reference sequence). The CDR3 loop spans 14 amino acids. V was shortened by 7 bases and J by 0 bases, with 12 bases between the two germline ends. CDR3 coding DNA: TGTGCCAGCACCTATGACAGCTTGAACACTGAAGCTTTCTTT. This codes for CASTYDSLNTEAFF.

V and J are TRBV10-2 and TRBJ1-1; D is uncertain. CDR1 WSHSY and CDR2 SAAADI come from the germline V gene. This CDR3 comprises 13 residues. V was trimmed by 4 bases and J by 4 bases, leaving 10 bases between them. CDR3: CASSVEGLTEAFF. DNA for the CDR3: TGCGCCAGCAGTGTCGAGGGTCTCACTGAAGCTTTCTTT.

The chain recombines TRBV6-5 with TRBJ1-6; D not resolved. The germline V gene has CDR1 MNHEY and CDR2 SVGAGI. With 4 bases removed from V and 6 bases from J, the gap between germline ends came to 7 bases. The CDR3 covers 13 residues. CDR3 nucleotides: TGTGCCAGCAGTTTAGGGCCTAATTCACCCCTCCACTTT. Residues: CASSLGPNSPLHF.

V gene TRBV28 combines with J gene TRBJ1-5, with D hard to call. The germline V gene has CDR1 MDHEN and CDR2 SYDVKM. CDR3 length: 11 residues. V was cut by 2 bases and J by 5 bases, with 1 base left in between. CDR3 in DNA: TGTGCCAGCAGTTTAGATCAGCCCCAGCATTTT. It encodes CASSLDQPQHF.

The chain uses TRBV19 and TRBJ2-3; D possibly corresponds to TRBD2 (6 bases). The V gene's germline CDR1 is LNHDA and CDR2 SQIVND (reference sequence). Between the trimmed V and J ends, which lost 8 bases and 6 bases, there was a span of 15 bases. This CDR3 comprises 13 residues. CDR3 sequence reads: CASSQGGADTQYF. The CDR3 DNA sequence: TGTGCCAGTTCCCAGGGAGGTGCGGATACGCAGTATTTT. Supplemented by reference TRBV19 and TRBJ2-3, the full variable domain reads DGGITQSPKYLFRKEGQNVTLSCEQNLNHDAMYWYRQDPGQGLRLIYYSQIVNDFQKGDIAEGYSVSREKKESFPLTVTSAQKNPTAFYLCASSQGGADTQYFGPGTRLTVL.

This chain connects TRBV2 to TRBJ2-3, with 8 bases fitting TRBD1. The length of the CDR3 is 16 residues. Looked up from germline, CDR1 is SNHLY and CDR2 is FYNNEI. The V and J ends lost 7 bases and 4 bases, in that order; junction bases with no gene match: 13. The DNA of the CDR3 is TGTGCCAGCACCAAAGGGACAGGTCGGTCGGCAGATACGCAGTATTTT. Translated, it gives CASTKGTGRSADTQYF.

This clone was recorded once. The chain uses TRBV5-6 and TRBJ2-7; perhaps TRBD1 as D (6 bases). This CDR3 region has 15 residues. CDR1 SGHDT and CDR2 YYEEEE come from the germline V gene. The V and J ends lost 2 bases and 2 bases respectively, with 14 bases between them. CDR3 amino acids: CASSFARGPPYEQYF. Here the CDR3 DNA reads TGTGCCAGCAGCTTCGCCAGGGGCCCACCCTACGAGCAGTACTTC.